This T cell receptor (beta chain) derives from a study of blood T cell repertoires in COVID-19. Looking at the study overall: From T cells, B-cell-depleted T cells, or PBMCs came the material, which was cDNA or gDNA.

The authors' processing: By means of reference gene primer amplification, nucleated cell counts were estimated. The assay was immunoSEQ multiplex PCR, and TCRdb's table has in-frame clones only and misses some. The V and J calls and clone size are taken from that table; D and trimming were inferred from the DNA. Of 250,000 or so clones detected, around 90% appear once; the ten largest clones hold around 0.86%. During active infection, Seattle patients enrolled and were then monitored through disease. The CDR3 totals 13 residues. The germline gives CDR1 SGHRS, CDR2 YFSETQ. The V end was cut by 2 bases, the J end by 0 bases, with 5 bases between.

The chain uses TRBV5-1 and TRBJ1-1; D unclear. Material: peripheral blood. This TCR was recovered from a man younger than 40 with COVID-19, enrolled during active disease. CDR3 residues: CASSLLLNTEAFF. For the CDR3, the DNA is TGCGCCAGCAGCTTACTATTGAACACTGAAGCTTTCTTT.